The 18 T cell receptor beta chains reported below all come from one sample, sequenced in a study. TCRdb called the 5' RACE reads again in MiXCR, with one record for every CDR3 protein. The data contain about 32,000 distinct CDR3 sequences, approximately 25% of them seen just once; the ten biggest clones take up roughly 4%. The sequenced sample consisted of memory CD4+ T cells sorted from blood. Regarding subset: memory CD4+ T cells, CD4+CD45RO+CD25-. The receptors here all came from a female donor with breast cancer.

The chain has TRBV2 and TRBJ2-7; 7 positions match TRBD1. The CDR3 loop spans 14 amino acids. The junction had 8 bases not matched to a gene; V was cut back by 8 bases and J by 1 base. The germline V gene has CDR1 SNHLY and CDR2 FYNNEI. CDR3 nucleotide sequence: TGTGCCAGCCTTTCTCACAGGGGTTCCTACGAGCAGTACTTC. As protein: CASLSHRGSYEQYF.

At least ten counts were recorded for this clonotype. The chain is built from TRBV5-6 and TRBJ2-7, with 7 bases aligning to TRBD1. V shed 6 bases and J 0 bases; nucleotides not matched to a gene: 12. This CDR3 has 16 residues. From germline, CDR1 is SGHDT and CDR2 YYEEEE. The CDR3 DNA sequence: TGTGCCAGCACCCAAACAGGGGCCTTTAGCTCCTACGAGCAGTACTTC. The encoded protein is CASTQTGAFSSYEQYF.

This clonotype was seen more than once but under ten times. One junction end disagrees with the germline gene, perhaps due to a read error. This chain connects TRBV28 to TRBJ2-2; D perhaps matches TRBD1 (5 bases). This CDR3 region has 15 residues. Germline V gene sequence: CDR1 MDHEN, CDR2 SYDVKM. CDR3 region: CACSLRGLLTGELFF. The CDR3 DNA is TGTGCCTGCAGTTTAAGGGGTTTATTGACCGGGGAGCTGTTTTTT.

This chain connects TRBV7-2 to TRBJ2-7; D gene uncertain. V shed 0 bases and J shed 2 bases, with 11 bases lying between them. CDR3 size: 15 residues. Germline V gene lookup returns CDR1 SGHTA and CDR2 FQGNSA. CDR3 in amino acids: CASSLASGQAYEQYF. The CDR3, as DNA: TGTGCCAGCAGCTTAGCATCTGGGCAGGCCTACGAGCAGTACTTC.

This clonotype occurred a few times. CDR3 bases: TGCGCCAGCAGCCAAGAAGGGGGGCGGGGGCATCCCTACGAGCAGTACTTC. The encoded protein is CASSQEGGRGHPYEQYF. The V and J genes are TRBV4-1 and TRBJ2-7; weak D call: TRBD2 (7 bases). Per the germline V gene, CDR1 is MGHRA and CDR2 is YSYEKL. V lost 0 bases, J lost 2 bases, and 17 bases lay in between. CDR3 length: 17 amino acids.

The table lists this clonotype with many counts. The chain is built from TRBV6-1 and TRBJ2-7; 8 bases agree with TRBD1. The CDR3 spans 14 residues. Trimming cost V 7 bases and J 5 bases; bases outside gene matches: 10. Per germline, CDR1 MNHNS and CDR2 SASEGT. CDR3 amino acids: CASNTGTGAHEQYF. DNA of the CDR3: TGTGCCAGCAATACCGGGACAGGAGCCCACGAGCAGTACTTC.

The rearrangement uses TRBV11-2 and TRBJ2-7; 9 nucleotides align to TRBD2. This CDR3 spans 13 amino acids. Trimming took 3 bases from V and 4 from J; bases not matched to a gene: 1. In germline, CDR1 is SGHAT, CDR2 FQNNGV. Here the CDR3 reads CASSFTSGYEQYF. Written as DNA, the CDR3 is TGTGCCAGCAGCTTCACTAGCGGGTACGAGCAGTACTTC.

This chain joins TRBV10-3 and TRBJ1-5, with D possibly TRBD1 on 6 matching bases. The ends were cut back, 0 bases at V and 6 bases at J, with 12 bases in the middle. This CDR3 comprises 15 residues. Germline lookup yields CDR1 ENHRY and CDR2 SYGVKD. For the CDR3, the DNA is TGTGCCATCAGTGAGTCTGGGGGGCGCAGTCAGCCCCAGCATTTT. Protein sequence: CAISESGGRSQPQHF.

This clonotype was found a few times. The rearrangement uses TRBV6-5 and TRBJ1-6; D is unresolved. The V gene's germline CDR1 is MNHEY and CDR2 SVGAGI. Trimming stripped 5 bases from V and 3 bases from J, with 14 bases between. The CDR3 has 16 residues. Here the CDR3 reads CASSRDRANYNSPLHF. The CDR3 DNA reads TGTGCCAGCAGTCGCGACCGGGCAAACTATAATTCACCCCTCCACTTT.

In this sample, this clonotype turned up a few times. This rearrangement joins TRBV5-1 to TRBJ1-1, with D uncertain. The germline CDR1 and CDR2 sequences are SGHRS and YFSETQ. The CDR3 has 14 amino acids. The V end lost 0 bases, the J end lost 1 base, and 7 bases lay between the germline ends. This CDR3 reads CASSLAGGNTEAFF. Here the CDR3 DNA reads TGCGCCAGCAGCTTGGCCGGAGGGAACACTGAAGCTTTCTTT.

This clonotype was counted a few times. The chain combines TRBV29-1 with TRBJ2-3; 9 bases are shared with TRBD1. There are 14 residues in the CDR3. In germline, CDR1 is SQVTM, CDR2 ANQGSEA. V shed 5 bases and J 6 bases; nucleotides not matched to a gene: 9. The CDR3 loop reads CSVKTTGGEDTQYF. The CDR3 DNA is TGCAGCGTTAAAACGACAGGGGGGGAGGATACGCAGTATTTT.

The chain has TRBV25-1 and TRBJ2-7; TRBD1 matches 7 bases. Germline CDR1 reads MGHDK; CDR2 reads SYGVNS. CDR3 length: 12 amino acids. Losses at the gene ends were 9 bases for V and 3 bases for J; bases not matched to a gene: 5. The CDR3 spells CASGTADYEQYF. CDR3 coding DNA: TGTGCCAGTGGGACAGCTGACTACGAGCAGTACTTC.

The chain uses TRBV15 and TRBJ2-7; no clear D. The CDR3 has 14 residues. Trimming cost V 0 bases and J 0 bases, with 6 bases left between them. Germline assignment: CDR1 LNHNV and CDR2 YYDKDF (reference sequence). Here the CDR3 reads CATSRERYSYEQYF. The CDR3 nucleotides are TGTGCCACCAGCAGAGAACGTTACTCCTACGAGCAGTACTTC.

On this clonotype: A much larger clone lies one base from this, so it may be a read error. The V call is TRBV7-9, the J call TRBJ2-7, with 8 bases identical to TRBD1. This CDR3 comprises 16 residues. CDR1 SEHNR and CDR2 FQNEAQ come from the germline V gene (reference sequence). V shed 6 bases, J shed 4 bases, and the junction held 14 bases outside the gene matches. CDR3 bases: TGTGCCAGCAGTTCCGCGAGTGGGACAGGAACTTACGAGCAGTACTTC. Its translation is CASSSASGTGTYEQYF. The full variable domain, in which reference TRBV7-9 and TRBJ2-7 provide the parts outside the CDR3, is DTGVSQNPRHKITKRGQNVTFRCDPISEHNRLYWYRQTLGQGPEFLTYFQNEAQLEKSRLLSDRFSAERPKGSFSTLEIQRTEQGDSAMYLCASSSASGTGTYEQYFGPGTRLTVT.

This clonotype was counted many times. The V gene is TRBV4-1, the J gene TRBJ2-7, with D perhaps TRBD1 or TRBD2 (5 bases each). There are 14 residues in the CDR3. V was shortened by 4 bases and J by 3 bases, with 13 bases between the two germline ends. Germline values: CDR1 MGHRA, CDR2 YSYEKL. The CDR3: CASSLAGTNYEQYF. DNA of the CDR3: TGCGCCAGCAGCCTGGCAGGGACCAACTACGAGCAGTACTTC.

This clonotype was seen a handful of times. This chain joins TRBV9 and TRBJ2-3, with TRBD2 identical over 11 bases. The CDR3 totals 17 residues. Germline V CDR1 and CDR2: SGDLS, YYNGEE. The V segment lost 0 bases and the J segment 5 bases; nucleotides outside the gene matches: 8. CDR3 DNA: TGTGCCAGCAGCGTAGGTACTAGCGGGAGTTGGCAAGATACGCAGTATTTT. This gives the protein CASSVGTSGSWQDTQYF.

The chain couples TRBV20-1 to TRBJ2-7; D remains ambiguous. The CDR3 covers 11 residues. Germline V gene sequence: CDR1 DFQATT, CDR2 SNEGSKA (reference sequence). V lost 0 bases and J lost 7, with 7 bases in between. The CDR3 is CSARDWREQYF. CDR3 DNA sequence: TGCAGTGCTAGAGATTGGCGGGAGCAGTACTTC.

This clonotype was counted only a few times. V and J are TRBV2 and TRBJ2-1; maybe TRBD1 (6 bases). Trimming left V 6 bases short and J 11 bases short, with 17 bases between. Germline V lookup: CDR1 SNHLY, CDR2 FYNNEI. CDR3 length: 13 residues. Here the CDR3 reads CASRGTGLRKQFF. In DNA, the CDR3 is TGTGCCAGCAGGGGAACAGGGTTGCGTAAGCAGTTCTTC.